This TCR beta chain came from a study of human T cells and chemical hapten exposure (dated by TCRdb to the early 2020s). Context from the whole study: For sensitization, 2% DPC in acetone was applied to a 2 cm by 2 cm area of upper inner arm skin. Blood samples were taken from patients before sensitization (week 0) and then at 2, 6 and about 24 weeks after DPC sensitization. The study tracked peripheral blood TCR repertoire changes in vivo during primary and secondary sensitization to the hapten diphenylcyclopropenone (DPC) in alopecia patients. Patch testing was performed on the upper back with Finn chambers containing 0.01% DPC, and the patch tests were scored after 6 days according to International Contact Dermatitis Research Group standards. Approximately 30 alopecia patients provided blood for TCR sequencing at one to four time points (pre-sensitization, 2, 6 and 24 weeks). Patients additionally received weekly therapeutic DPC doses to the scalp throughout the roughly 24-week study period. The mostly female patient cohort included alopecia areata with under or over 50% scalp involvement, alopecia totalis and alopecia universalis. Libraries were combined into a pool for sequencing, and differences in TCR yield between samples came mainly from small differences in library volumes within the pool.

The paper's findings and limits, for the study overall: After repeated subsampling, changes were observed in the strength of the expansion versus patch-test correlation and in the threshold at which the correlation became significant. Significantly more large CDR3 similarity clusters were formed by expanded TCRs than by pre-sensitization or healthy control sets, consistent with antigen-driven responses. All patients had alopecia, a presumed autoimmune disease, so their immune response might differ from that of healthy individuals. No change with DPC sensitization was found in the number of TCRs above 1 in 1000 frequency, and no evidence of global repertoire structure alterations was found. A positive correlation was found between the number of PT1 expanded TCRs and patch test score, with significance reached at thresholds 8, 16 and 32 but not 4.

The germline ends are 12 bases apart after V is trimmed by 2 bases and J by 3 bases. From a lookup of the germline V gene, CDR1 and CDR2 are SGHRS and YFSETQ. The CDR3 runs 14 amino acids, cysteine and valine included. Only the CDR3 region is kept as DNA, spanning 42 bases read in frame from base 1. The time point label, as the study defines it: patch test 1, 2 weeks after DPC sensitization. The sample's treatment or condition label, decoded: therapeutic diphenylcyclopropenone sensitization with weekly scalp DPC. Blood at each patch-test visit was drawn before the patch test was applied. Patients were eligible if aged 18 to 70, diagnosed with alopecia and judged suitable for DPC therapy, and pregnant patients were excluded. Total RNA was isolated from unfractionated whole blood collected in Tempus Blood RNA tubes. Note on this clonotype: Its antigen is not yet known. Qualities for individual bases were not recorded, and no much larger clone is one base off.

Libraries were constructed by RACE. Data came from a NextSeq 500. During library preparation, unique molecular identifiers were attached to individual cDNA molecules so that TCRs could be counted quantitatively and reproducibly. Both TCR alpha and TCR beta chains were sequenced from each blood RNA sample. Per the source publication's procedure: The median number of TCRs per sample was around 96,000, ranging from about 20,000 to 700,000. The Decombinator software suite was used to annotate the V, J and CDR3 of the TCR reads. For PS versus PT1 abundance plots, all samples were subsampled to the same number of TCRs (28,000). TCRs were defined as expanded if absent before sensitization and observed at least eight times at the 2-week time point. Through fastp at Q25 and MiXCR, TCRdb rebuilt clones from the public reads, retaining in-frame beta chains. Duplicate CDR3 protein sequences are folded into a single record with the most common DNA and genes. What appears here as the V and J calls and clone size reflects TCRdb's work, not the paper's. The sample contains around 120,000 distinct CDR3 sequences, roughly an eighth of them found a single time. In total, the top ten clones hold 0.9% to 0.95% of the sample.

This sequence uses TRBV5-1 and TRBJ2-7, with an unclear D gene assignment. This TCR derives from a man between 18 and 29 years old with alopecia areata. Some clones in this sample may be carry-over from other donors' samples. Sequencing used whole blood, obtained in connection with sensitization to the hapten diphenylcyclopropenone (DPC). The CDR3 protein is CASSLPGPLYEQYV. The DNA is as follows: TGCGCCAGCAGCTTACCCGGCCCCCTCTACGAGCAGTACGTC.